This T cell receptor beta chain was identified in a study of glioma-infiltrating T cells after dendritic cell vaccination (dated by TCRdb to between 2015 and 2016). Study-wide context: Of the roughly 15 glioblastoma patients in the cohort, all drawn from Phase I and II dendritic cell vaccination trials, 9 were newly diagnosed and 6 had recurrent disease. Tumor-infiltrating lymphocyte content was quantified and tumor and blood repertoires were compared in dendritic cell-vaccinated glioblastoma patients by deep sequencing of TCR beta CDR3 regions. Survival after dendritic cell vaccination was correlated with TCR sequencing metrics, such as TIL content and the overlap between tumor and blood repertoires. Patients received autologous tumor lysate-pulsed dendritic cell vaccination between the early 2000s and the early 2010s. Patients received three intradermal dendritic cell vaccine injections at biweekly intervals in the arm below the axilla. To make the vaccine, monocyte-derived dendritic cells were cultured for six to eight days with IL-4 and GM-CSF and then pulsed overnight with autologous tumor lysate.

About this clone: It lacks a known antigen. Per-base qualities were not stored, and no clone one base away is much larger.

The immunoSEQ assay amplified TCRB CDR3 regions from approximately 2 micrograms of genomic DNA, or from all available DNA when less than that amount was available. The multiplex PCR employed 60 forward primers targeting TCR V beta segments and 13 reverse primers targeting J beta segments. To estimate reads per starting template, synthetic control templates were spiked into each sample at limiting dilution. The Illumina HiSeq System generated sequencing reads of 87 bp. The published analysis was carried out like this. PCR and sequencing errors were removed by a nearest neighbor algorithm that merged closely related sequences. TCR overlap was defined as the percentage of unique tumor TCR beta sequences that were also present in the same patient's peripheral blood. TCRdb mirrors the immuneACCESS table, restricted to in-frame sequences. Some clones are absent from its copies; in checked studies, under half trace to an unresolved V gene, and the reason for the others is unknown. That table gives V, J and clone size, and the DNA gave D and trimming. For this sample the table gives about 64,000 clones, of which approximately 78% were detected only once. The ten largest make up approximately 8.5% of the sample.

Patients were selected on the basis of adequate residual fresh-frozen tumor tissue and more than two years of available survival data. An isocitrate dehydrogenase mutation was not carried by any of the glioblastoma patients, although molecular status was otherwise variable. PBMC were collected before vaccination, two weeks after the third vaccination, and at tumor progression when it occurred. The Qiagen DNeasy Blood extraction Kit was used for extraction of genomic DNA. Broader findings and caveats from the paper: The response model built on TCR overlap across three groups was characterized as speculative, with prospective validation still needed. No direct relationship between TCR clonality and survival was found, suggesting a diverse polyclonal response may matter. After dendritic cell vaccination, a higher estimated pretreatment TIL content predicted longer time to progression and longer overall survival. The cohort was small and heterogeneous, few patients had complete blood and tumor sets, and even fewer had initial-recurrent tumor pairs.

The V end loses 5 bases and the J end loses 7 bases, and a stretch of 17 bases separates them. The germline V gene (reference sequence) sets CDR1 to SEHNR and CDR2 to FQNEAQ. Its CDR3 holds 14 amino acids, cysteine through phenylalanine. Solely the CDR3 DNA is kept, with 42 bases framed from the first base. The V and J genes are TRBV7-9 and TRBJ1-2; there is no confident call for the D gene. The sequence came from a human donor with glioblastoma. The input for sequencing was blood, taken before dendritic cell vaccination. The CDR3 is CASSPPISGAGYTF. The DNA reads as follows: TGTGCCAGCAGCCCCCCTATTTCTGGTGCTGGCTACACCTTC.